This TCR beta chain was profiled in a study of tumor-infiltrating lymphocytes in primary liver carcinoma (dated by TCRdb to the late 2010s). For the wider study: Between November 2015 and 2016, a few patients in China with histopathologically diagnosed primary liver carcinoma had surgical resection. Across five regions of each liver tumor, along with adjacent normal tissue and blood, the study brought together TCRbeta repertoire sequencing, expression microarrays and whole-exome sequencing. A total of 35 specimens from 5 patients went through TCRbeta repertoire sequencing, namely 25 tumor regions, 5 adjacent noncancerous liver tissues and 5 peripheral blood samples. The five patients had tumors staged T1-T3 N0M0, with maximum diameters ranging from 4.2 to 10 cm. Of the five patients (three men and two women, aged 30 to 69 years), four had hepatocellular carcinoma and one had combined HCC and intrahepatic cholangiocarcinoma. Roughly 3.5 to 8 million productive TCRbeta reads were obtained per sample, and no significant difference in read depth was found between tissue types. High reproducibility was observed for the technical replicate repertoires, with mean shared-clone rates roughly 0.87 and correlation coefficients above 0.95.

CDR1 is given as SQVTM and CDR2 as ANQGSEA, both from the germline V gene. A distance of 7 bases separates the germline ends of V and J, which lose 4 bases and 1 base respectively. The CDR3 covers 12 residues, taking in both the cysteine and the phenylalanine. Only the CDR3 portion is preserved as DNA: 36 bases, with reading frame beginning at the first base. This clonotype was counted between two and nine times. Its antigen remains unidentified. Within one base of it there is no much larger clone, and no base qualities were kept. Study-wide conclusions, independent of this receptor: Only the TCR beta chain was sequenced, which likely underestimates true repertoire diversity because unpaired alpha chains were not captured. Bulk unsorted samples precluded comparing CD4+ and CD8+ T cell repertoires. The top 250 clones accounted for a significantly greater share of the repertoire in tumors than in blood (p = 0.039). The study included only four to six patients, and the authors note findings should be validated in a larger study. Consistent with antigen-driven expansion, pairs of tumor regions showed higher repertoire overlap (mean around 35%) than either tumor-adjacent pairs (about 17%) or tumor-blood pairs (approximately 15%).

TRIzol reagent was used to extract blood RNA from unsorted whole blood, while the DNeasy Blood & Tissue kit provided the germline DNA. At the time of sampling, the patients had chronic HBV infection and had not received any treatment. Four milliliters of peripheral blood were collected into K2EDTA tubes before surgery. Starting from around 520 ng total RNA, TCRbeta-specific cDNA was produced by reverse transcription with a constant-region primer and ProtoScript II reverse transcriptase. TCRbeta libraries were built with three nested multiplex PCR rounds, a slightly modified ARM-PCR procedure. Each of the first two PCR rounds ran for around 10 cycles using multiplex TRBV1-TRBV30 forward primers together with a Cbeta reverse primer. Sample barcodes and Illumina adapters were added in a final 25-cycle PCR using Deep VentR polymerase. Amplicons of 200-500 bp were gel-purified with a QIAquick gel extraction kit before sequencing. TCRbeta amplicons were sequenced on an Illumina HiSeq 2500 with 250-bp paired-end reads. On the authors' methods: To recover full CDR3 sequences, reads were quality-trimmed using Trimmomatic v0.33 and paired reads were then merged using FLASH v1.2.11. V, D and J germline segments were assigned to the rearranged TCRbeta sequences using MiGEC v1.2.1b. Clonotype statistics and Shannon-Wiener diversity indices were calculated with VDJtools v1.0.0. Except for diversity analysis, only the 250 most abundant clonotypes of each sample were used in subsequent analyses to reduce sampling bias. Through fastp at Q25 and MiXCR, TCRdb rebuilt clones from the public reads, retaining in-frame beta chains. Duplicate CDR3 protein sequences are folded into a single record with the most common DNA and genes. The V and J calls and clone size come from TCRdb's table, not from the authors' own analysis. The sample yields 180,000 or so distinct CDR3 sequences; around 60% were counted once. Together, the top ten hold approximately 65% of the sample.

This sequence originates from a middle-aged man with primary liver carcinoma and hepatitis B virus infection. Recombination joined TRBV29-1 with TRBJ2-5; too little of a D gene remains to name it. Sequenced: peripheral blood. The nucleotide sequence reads TGCAGCGTTGGGCAGCCCCAAGAGACCCAGTACTTC. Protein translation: CSVGQPQETQYF.